These 5 T cell receptor beta chains came from one sample sequenced in a study of Graves' ophthalmopathy and Graves' hyperthyroidism. Beta-chain TCR CDR3 regions were amplified from RNA transcripts. Scientists carried out first-round RT-PCR using HTBI primers and then a second-round multiplex PCR. TCRdb analysed the multiplex PCR reads with MiXCR anew, one entry per CDR3 protein. The sample has over a million distinct CDR3 sequences; about 38% are singletons. The source material was peripheral blood or thyroid tissue (not recorded which). Every receptor here comes from an adult man with Graves' hyperthyroidism.

This clonotype appeared many times. The chain recombines TRBV7-2 with TRBJ1-1, with D tentatively TRBD1 (5 bases). The CDR3 is 15 residues long. The V end lost 1 base, the J end lost 3 bases, and 12 bases lay between the germline ends. Germline assignment: CDR1 SGHTA and CDR2 FQGNSA. This CDR3 reads CASSLGGGTDTEAFF. CDR3 DNA sequence: TGTGCCAGCAGCTTAGGGGGGGGAACCGACACTGAAGCTTTCTTT.

This clonotype came up many times. The chain carries TRBV20-1 and TRBJ1-6; D unresolved. Germline V CDR1 and CDR2: DFQATT, SNEGSKA (reference sequence). V was clipped by 1 base and J by 7 bases, with 11 bases between them. This CDR3 is 14 amino acids long. In nucleotides, the CDR3 is TGCAGTGCTAGAGTGACCGGGAAGAATTCACCCCTCCACTTT. Translated: CSARVTGKNSPLHF.

This clonotype has only a few counts. The V and J genes are TRBV4-3 and TRBJ1-2, with D possibly being TRBD1 (5 bases). CDR3 length equals 16 residues. V dropped 0 bases and J dropped 1 base, with 12 bases sitting between them. The germline V gene encodes CDR1 LGHNA and CDR2 YSLEER. The CDR3 loop reads CASSQERGPYNYGYTF. CDR3 in DNA: TGCGCCAGCAGCCAAGAAAGGGGCCCATATAACTATGGCTACACCTTC.

The V and J genes are TRBV29-1 and TRBJ1-5; no firm D call. The CDR3 spans 13 residues. Germline CDR1 reads SQVTM; CDR2 reads ANQGSEA. V was trimmed by 3 bases and J by 5 bases, leaving 11 bases between them. CDR3 amino acids: CSVDPERDQPQHF. For the CDR3, the DNA is TGCAGCGTTGATCCTGAGAGGGATCAGCCCCAGCATTTT.

V is TRBV2 and J is TRBJ1-5; D unresolved. The CDR3 has 13 amino acids. The germline V gene has CDR1 SNHLY and CDR2 FYNNEI. Trimming removed 5 bases at V and 3 bases at J, with 8 bases between. The CDR3 coding sequence is TGTGCCAGCAGTTTTAAGGACAATCAGCCCCAGCATTTT. Translated, it gives CASSFKDNQPQHF.